This TCR beta chain emerged from a study of blood T cells in healthy people across ages. Regarding the study as a whole: Changes seen in expanded clonotypes were possibly confounded by donor CMV status left unknown.

Concerning this clonotype: What it binds is unknown.

Investigators took roughly 10 milliliters of peripheral blood from every donor. This CDR3 is built from 15 residues. Trimming pared 5 bases from V and 11 bases from J, leaving 24 bases between. Germline CDR1 MDHEN, CDR2 SYDVKM. PCR was performed a second time for about 6 to 11 cycles using a sample-barcoded 5' primer and a J-beta primer mix. The authors tagged each cDNA molecule using a template-switch adaptor with 12 random nucleotides. TCRdb called the 5' RACE reads again in MiXCR, with one record for every CDR3 protein. Among about 680,000 distinct CDR3 sequences listed, 45% to 50% were seen once. The source material was blood. This chain connects TRBV28 to TRBJ2-5, with a possible D match to TRBD1 (5 bases). The clonotype originates from a woman between 55 and 75 years old in good health. In DNA, the CDR3 is TGTGCCAGCAGTCCTAGGGGTCCCGCAGGGAATGAGCAGTACTTC. Amino acid sequence: CASSPRGPAGNEQYF.